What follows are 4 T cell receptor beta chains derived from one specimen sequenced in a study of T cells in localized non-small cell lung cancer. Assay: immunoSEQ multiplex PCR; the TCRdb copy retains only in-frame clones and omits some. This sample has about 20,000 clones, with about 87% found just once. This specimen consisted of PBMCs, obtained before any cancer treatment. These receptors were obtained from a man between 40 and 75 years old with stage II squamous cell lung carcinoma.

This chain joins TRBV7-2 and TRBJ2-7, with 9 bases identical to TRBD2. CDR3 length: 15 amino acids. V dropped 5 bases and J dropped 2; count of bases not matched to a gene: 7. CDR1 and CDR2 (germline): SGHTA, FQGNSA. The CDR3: CASSLLAGDPYEQYF. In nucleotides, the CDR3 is TGTGCCAGCAGCCTACTAGCGGGCGATCCCTACGAGCAGTACTTC.

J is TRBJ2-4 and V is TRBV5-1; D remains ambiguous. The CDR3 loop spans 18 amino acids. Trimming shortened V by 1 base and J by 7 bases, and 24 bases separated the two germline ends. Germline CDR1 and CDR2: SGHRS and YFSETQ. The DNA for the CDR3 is TGCGCCAGCAGCTTGTTAGTAGCTAATAGGGTTCTGGGGAACATTCAGTACTTC. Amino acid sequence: CASSLLVANRVLGNIQYF.

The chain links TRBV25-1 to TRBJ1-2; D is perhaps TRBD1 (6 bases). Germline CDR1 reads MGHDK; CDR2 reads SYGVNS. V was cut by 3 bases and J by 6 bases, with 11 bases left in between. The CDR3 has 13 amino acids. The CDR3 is CASSDLTGNGYTF. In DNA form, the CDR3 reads TGTGCCAGCAGTGACCTAACAGGGAATGGCTACACCTTC.

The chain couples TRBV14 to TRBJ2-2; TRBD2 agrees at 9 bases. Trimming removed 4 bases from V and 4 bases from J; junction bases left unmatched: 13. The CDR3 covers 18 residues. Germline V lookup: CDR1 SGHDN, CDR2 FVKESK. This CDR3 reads CASSPGRFLAGLTGELFF. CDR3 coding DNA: TGTGCCAGCAGCCCCGGAAGGTTTCTAGCGGGACTCACCGGGGAGCTGTTTTTT.